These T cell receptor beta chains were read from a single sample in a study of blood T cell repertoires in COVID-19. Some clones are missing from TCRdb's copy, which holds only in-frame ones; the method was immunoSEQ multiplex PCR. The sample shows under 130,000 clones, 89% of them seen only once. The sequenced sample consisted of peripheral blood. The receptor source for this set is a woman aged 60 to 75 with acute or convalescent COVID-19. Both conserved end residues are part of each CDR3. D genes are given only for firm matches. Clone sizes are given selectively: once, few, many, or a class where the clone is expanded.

CDR3aa: CASRRAGRGANYGYTF
CDR3nt: TGTGCCAGCAGGAGGGCAGGGCGGGGGGCTAACTATGGCTACACCTTC
d_gene: -
v_gene: TRBV2
abundance: -
j_gene: TRBJ1-2

CDR3aa: CASSQVGGVNQPQHF
CDR3nt: TGTGCCAGCAGCCAAGTGGGGGGGGTTAATCAGCCCCAGCATTTT
d_gene: -
v_gene: TRBV3-1/TRBV3-2
abundance: few
j_gene: TRBJ1-5

CDR3aa: CASSPSDREGYTF
CDR3nt: TGTGCCAGCAGCCCTTCGGACAGGGAAGGCTACACCTTC
d_gene: TRBD1
v_gene: TRBV7-9
abundance: -
j_gene: TRBJ1-2

CDR3aa: CASIEKTGRYGYTF
CDR3nt: TGTGCCAGCATCGAAAAGACAGGGAGATATGGCTACACCTTC
d_gene: TRBD1
v_gene: TRBV2
abundance: once
j_gene: TRBJ1-2

CDR3aa: CATSDVDRNYGYTF
CDR3nt: TGTGCCACCAGTGATGTGGACAGGAACTATGGCTACACCTTC
d_gene: TRBD1
v_gene: TRBV24-1
abundance: -
j_gene: TRBJ1-2

CDR3aa: CASSVELQGGGNTIYF
CDR3nt: TGTGCCAGCAGCGTAGAGTTACAAGGGGGTGGAAACACCATATATTTT
d_gene: -
v_gene: TRBV9
abundance: -
j_gene: TRBJ1-3

CDR3aa: CASRGLLEQFF
CDR3nt: TGTGCCAGCAGGGGACTACTTGAGCAGTTCTTC
d_gene: TRBD2
v_gene: TRBV7-2
abundance: -
j_gene: TRBJ2-1

CDR3aa: CASSSIQANSGNTIYF
CDR3nt: TGTGCCAGCAGCTCTATACAGGCTAACTCTGGAAACACCATATATTTT
d_gene: -
v_gene: TRBV5-4
abundance: -
j_gene: TRBJ1-3

CDR3aa: CATSEPNSYNEQFF
CDR3nt: TGTGCCACCAGTGAACCTAACTCCTACAATGAGCAGTTCTTC
d_gene: -
v_gene: TRBV24-1
abundance: -
j_gene: TRBJ2-1

CDR3aa: CAVGGRTSGSYEQYF
CDR3nt: TGTGCCGTGGGTGGGAGGACTAGCGGTTCCTACGAGCAGTACTTC
d_gene: TRBD2
v_gene: TRBV6-5
abundance: -
j_gene: TRBJ2-7

CDR3aa: CASSLDGGNLNTEAFF
CDR3nt: TGTGCCAGCAGCTTAGACGGAGGGAACTTGAACACTGAAGCTTTCTTT
d_gene: -
v_gene: TRBV7-9
abundance: -
j_gene: TRBJ1-1

CDR3aa: CASSIQGRNYGYTF
CDR3nt: TGTGCCAGTAGCATACAGGGTCGGAACTATGGCTACACCTTC
d_gene: -
v_gene: TRBV19
abundance: -
j_gene: TRBJ1-2

CDR3aa: CASSPDNSGANVLTF
CDR3nt: TGTGCCAGCTCACCGGACAACTCTGGGGCCAACGTCCTGACTTTC
d_gene: -
v_gene: TRBV18
abundance: -
j_gene: TRBJ2-6

CDR3aa: CASSLRGYEQYF
CDR3nt: TGTGCCAGCAGTCTACGGGGCTACGAGCAGTACTTC
d_gene: -
v_gene: TRBV28
abundance: once
j_gene: TRBJ2-7

CDR3aa: CASSIRQGADVSNQPQHF
CDR3nt: TGTGCCAGTAGTATTCGGCAGGGGGCCGACGTTAGCAATCAGCCCCAGCATTTT
d_gene: TRBD1
v_gene: TRBV19
abundance: -
j_gene: TRBJ1-5

CDR3aa: CASSVGADSRSDTQYF
CDR3nt: TGCGCCAGCAGCGTGGGTGCGGACTCCAGAAGTGATACGCAGTATTTT
d_gene: -
v_gene: TRBV5-1
abundance: -
j_gene: TRBJ2-3

CDR3aa: CASSPFNEQFF
CDR3nt: TGTGCCAGCAGTCCCTTCAATGAGCAGTTCTTC
d_gene: -
v_gene: TRBV2
abundance: few
j_gene: TRBJ2-1

CDR3aa: CASSREVSGTEAFF
CDR3nt: TGTGCCAGCAGCCGAGAGGTCTCCGGCACTGAAGCTTTCTTT
d_gene: -
v_gene: TRBV14
abundance: -
j_gene: TRBJ1-1

CDR3aa: CASSIDRSSFTF
CDR3nt: TGTGCCAGTAGTATCGACAGGTCTTCCTTCACTTTC
d_gene: -
v_gene: TRBV19
abundance: -
j_gene: TRBJ1-2

CDR3aa: CASSLLGLNTEAFF
CDR3nt: TGCGCCAGCAGCTTATTGGGCCTAAACACTGAAGCTTTCTTT
d_gene: -
v_gene: TRBV5-1
abundance: -
j_gene: TRBJ1-1

CDR3aa: CASSQFTIAGPSTDTQYF
CDR3nt: TGTGCCAGCAGCCAATTCACAATAGCGGGACCTAGCACAGATACGCAGTATTTT
d_gene: TRBD2
v_gene: TRBV4-2
abundance: once
j_gene: TRBJ2-3

CDR3aa: CSVEYRGGTEAFF
CDR3nt: TGCAGCGTTGAGTACAGGGGCGGCACTGAAGCTTTCTTT
d_gene: TRBD1
v_gene: TRBV29-1
abundance: -
j_gene: TRBJ1-1

CDR3aa: CASSGLGGGGYGYTF
CDR3nt: TGTGCCAGCAGCGGACTGGGGGGGGGCGGCTATGGCTACACCTTC
d_gene: -
v_gene: TRBV27
abundance: -
j_gene: TRBJ1-2

CDR3aa: CASSALAGDRFGNEQFF
CDR3nt: TGTGCCAGCAGTGCCCTAGCGGGAGACCGCTTCGGCAATGAGCAGTTCTTC
d_gene: TRBD2
v_gene: TRBV2
abundance: -
j_gene: TRBJ2-1

CDR3aa: CASMGGGSQPQHF
CDR3nt: TGTGCCAGCATGGGGGGAGGTAGTCAGCCCCAGCATTTT
d_gene: -
v_gene: TRBV12-3/TRBV12-4
abundance: -
j_gene: TRBJ1-5

CDR3aa: CASAPALTGELFF
CDR3nt: TGTGCTAGTGCCCCTGCACTGACCGGGGAGCTGTTTTTT
d_gene: -
v_gene: TRBV12-5
abundance: -
j_gene: TRBJ2-2

CDR3aa: CASSDTTPGEKLFF
CDR3nt: TGTGCCAGCAGTGATACGACACCTGGGGAAAAACTGTTTTTT
d_gene: -
v_gene: TRBV2
abundance: many
j_gene: TRBJ1-4

CDR3aa: CASSPWHFGEQMNTEAFF
CDR3nt: TGTGCCAGCAGTCCCTGGCACTTCGGGGAACAAATGAACACTGAAGCTTTCTTT
d_gene: -
v_gene: TRBV6-6
abundance: -
j_gene: TRBJ1-1

CDR3aa: CASSPGENYGYTF
CDR3nt: TGTGCCAGCTCACCAGGGGAGAACTATGGCTACACCTTC
d_gene: -
v_gene: TRBV18
abundance: -
j_gene: TRBJ1-2

CDR3aa: CASSLVTGGNTGELFF
CDR3nt: TGCGCCAGCAGCTTGGTGACGGGAGGTAACACCGGGGAGCTGTTTTTT
d_gene: TRBD2
v_gene: TRBV5-1
abundance: -
j_gene: TRBJ2-2

CDR3aa: CASSVGTEDIYGYTF
CDR3nt: TGTGCCAGCAGCGTCGGGACTGAAGATATCTATGGCTACACCTTC
d_gene: -
v_gene: TRBV7-9
abundance: once
j_gene: TRBJ1-2

CDR3aa: CASSPLAGVGNEQFF
CDR3nt: TGTGCCAGCTCACCCCTAGCGGGAGTGGGAAATGAGCAGTTCTTC
d_gene: TRBD2
v_gene: TRBV18
abundance: -
j_gene: TRBJ2-1

CDR3aa: CASSMVGRGYTF
CDR3nt: TGTGCCAGTAGTATGGTTGGGAGAGGCTACACCTTC
d_gene: -
v_gene: TRBV19
abundance: -
j_gene: TRBJ1-2

CDR3aa: CASSLPQGNEQFF
CDR3nt: TGTGCCAGCAGCTTACCACAGGGGAATGAGCAGTTCTTC
d_gene: TRBD1
v_gene: TRBV5-4
abundance: -
j_gene: TRBJ2-1

CDR3aa: CASSPVGRGLEELFF
CDR3nt: TGCGCCAGCAGCCCGGTCGGCAGGGGATTGGAGGAGCTGTTTTTT
d_gene: -
v_gene: TRBV5-1
abundance: -
j_gene: TRBJ2-2

CDR3aa: CASSLPGLAYGYTF
CDR3nt: TGTGCCAGCAGCTTGCCGGGACTGGCGTATGGCTACACCTTC
d_gene: -
v_gene: TRBV5-5
abundance: -
j_gene: TRBJ1-2

CDR3aa: CASSIPTGSSPYGYTF
CDR3nt: TGTGCCAGCAGCATACCTACAGGGTCGTCCCCCTATGGCTACACCTTC
d_gene: -
v_gene: TRBV7-9
abundance: -
j_gene: TRBJ1-2

CDR3aa: CASSYGQGSGGYTF
CDR3nt: TGTGCCAGCAGTTACGGGCAGGGAAGTGGTGGCTACACCTTC
d_gene: -
v_gene: TRBV6-5
abundance: -
j_gene: TRBJ1-2

CDR3aa: CASSYSPGELFF
CDR3nt: TGTGCCAGCAGTTATAGCCCGGGGGAGCTGTTTTTT
d_gene: -
v_gene: TRBV6-6
abundance: -
j_gene: TRBJ2-2

CDR3aa: CASSLDGSSYNSPLHF
CDR3nt: TGCGCCAGCAGCCTGGATGGGAGCTCCTATAATTCACCCCTCCACTTT
d_gene: -
v_gene: TRBV5-1
abundance: -
j_gene: TRBJ1-6

CDR3aa: CASSEANSRGNQPQHF
CDR3nt: TGTGCCAGCAGTGAAGCGAATTCCCGAGGGAATCAGCCCCAGCATTTT
d_gene: -
v_gene: TRBV6-1
abundance: -
j_gene: TRBJ1-5

CDR3aa: CASSPRGADIEKLFF
CDR3nt: TGTGCCAGCTCACCGCGCGGAGCGGATATTGAAAAACTGTTTTTT
d_gene: -
v_gene: TRBV18
abundance: -
j_gene: TRBJ1-4

CDR3aa: CASSWYFETQYF
CDR3nt: TGTGCCAGCAGCTGGTACTTCGAGACCCAGTACTTC
d_gene: -
v_gene: TRBV7-8
abundance: -
j_gene: TRBJ2-5

CDR3aa: CASSRTEVLEAFF
CDR3nt: TGTGCCAGCAGTCGGACAGAAGTCCTTGAAGCTTTCTTT
d_gene: -
v_gene: TRBV6-5
abundance: once
j_gene: TRBJ1-1

CDR3aa: CASSLGLAEQFF
CDR3nt: TGTGCCAGCAGCTTAGGGCTAGCGGAGCAGTTCTTC
d_gene: -
v_gene: TRBV7-9
abundance: -
j_gene: TRBJ2-1

CDR3aa: CASSLAGVVDEQFF
CDR3nt: TGTGCCAGCAGTTTAGCGGGAGTGGTTGATGAGCAGTTCTTC
d_gene: TRBD2
v_gene: TRBV6-5
abundance: few
j_gene: TRBJ2-1

CDR3aa: CASSLPSFGQTKDLYGYTF
CDR3nt: TGTGCCAGCAGCCTCCCCTCCTTCGGACAGACTAAGGACCTTTATGGCTACACCTTC
d_gene: -
v_gene: TRBV7-8
abundance: -
j_gene: TRBJ1-2

CDR3aa: CASSRGASSGNTIYF
CDR3nt: TGTGCCAGTAGTCGCGGGGCGAGCTCTGGAAACACCATATATTTT
d_gene: -
v_gene: TRBV25-1
abundance: -
j_gene: TRBJ1-3

CDR3aa: CASSYGDLAGAKYF
CDR3nt: TGTGCCAGCAGTTATGGGGACCTAGCGGGAGCGAAGTATTTT
d_gene: TRBD2
v_gene: TRBV28
abundance: -
j_gene: TRBJ2-3